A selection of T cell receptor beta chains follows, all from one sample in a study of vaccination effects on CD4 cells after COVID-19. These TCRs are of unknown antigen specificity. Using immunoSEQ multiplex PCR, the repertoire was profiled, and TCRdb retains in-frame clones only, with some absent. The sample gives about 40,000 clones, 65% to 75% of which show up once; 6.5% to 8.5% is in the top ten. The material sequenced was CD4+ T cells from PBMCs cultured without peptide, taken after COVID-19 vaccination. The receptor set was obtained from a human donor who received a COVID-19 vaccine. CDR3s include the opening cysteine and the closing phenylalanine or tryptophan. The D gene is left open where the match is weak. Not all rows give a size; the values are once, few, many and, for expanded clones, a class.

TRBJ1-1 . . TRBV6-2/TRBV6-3 TGTGCCAGCAGTACGTGGTCTGGCGCGAACACTGAAGCTTTCTTT CASSTWSGANTEAFF
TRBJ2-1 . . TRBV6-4 TGTGCCAGCAGTGACGAGAGGGGGGGAAATGAGCAGTTCTTC CASSDERGGNEQFF
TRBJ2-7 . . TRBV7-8 TGTGCCAGCAGCAGGGACCGAGCCTACGAGCAGTACTTC CASSRDRAYEQYF
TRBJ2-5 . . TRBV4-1 TGCGCCAGCAGCCAAGGGAGGGGGCGCGCTCAAGAGACCCAGTACTTC CASSQGRGRAQETQYF
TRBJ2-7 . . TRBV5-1 TGCGCCAGCAGCTTGGAGACGACCTACGAGCAGTACTTC CASSLETTYEQYF
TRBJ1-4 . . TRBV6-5 TGTGCCAGTGCTATTTCGGGCCCTTTAAATGAAAAACTGTTTTTT CASAISGPLNEKLFF
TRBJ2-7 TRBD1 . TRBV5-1 TGCGCCAGCAGCCTGGACAGGACTCAGACCTACGAGCAGTACTTC CASSLDRTQTYEQYF
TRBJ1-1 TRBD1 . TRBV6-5 TGTGCCAGCAGATACTACAGGGGGACTGAAGCTTTCTTT CASRYYRGTEAFF
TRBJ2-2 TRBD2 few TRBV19 TGTGCCAGTAGTTCCCGGGGGGCCGGGGAGCTGTTTTTT CASSSRGAGELFF
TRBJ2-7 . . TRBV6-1 TGTGCCAGCAGTGACGACGGGGTCCAGGGCTCCTACGAGCAGTACTTC CASSDDGVQGSYEQYF
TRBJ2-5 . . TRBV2 TGTGCCAGCAGTGAGCTGGAATTGGAGACCCAGTACTTC CASSELELETQYF
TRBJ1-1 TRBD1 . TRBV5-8 TGTGCCAGCAGCTATTACAGGGGAAGGACTGAAGCTTTCTTT CASSYYRGRTEAFF
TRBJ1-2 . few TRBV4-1 TGCGCCAGCAGCCAAGGGCAGTTATTCTATGGCTACACCTTC CASSQGQLFYGYTF
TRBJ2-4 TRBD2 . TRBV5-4 TGTGCCAGCAGCTTGGCCGGGGAGGGGCTTGTAACCAAAAACATTCAGTACTTC CASSLAGEGLVTKNIQYF
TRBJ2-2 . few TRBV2 TGTGCCAGCAGCGGAGGAGAGGGACTGAACACCGGGGAGCTGTTTTTT CASSGGEGLNTGELFF
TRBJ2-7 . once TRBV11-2 TGTGCCAGCAGCTCCCAGGACAAGTTGCCAAGATCCTACGAGCAGTACTTC CASSSQDKLPRSYEQYF